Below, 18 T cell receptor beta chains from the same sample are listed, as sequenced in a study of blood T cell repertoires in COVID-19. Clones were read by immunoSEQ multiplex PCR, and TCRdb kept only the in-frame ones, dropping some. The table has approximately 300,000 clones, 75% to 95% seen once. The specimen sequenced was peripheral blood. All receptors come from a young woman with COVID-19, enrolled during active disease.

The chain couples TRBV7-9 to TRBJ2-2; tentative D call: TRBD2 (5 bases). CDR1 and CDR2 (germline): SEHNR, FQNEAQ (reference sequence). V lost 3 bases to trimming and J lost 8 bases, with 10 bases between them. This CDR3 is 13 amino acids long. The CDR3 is CASSFGREGELFF. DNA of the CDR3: TGTGCCAGCAGCTTTGGACGGGAAGGGGAGCTGTTTTTT. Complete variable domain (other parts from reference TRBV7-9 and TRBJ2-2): DTGVSQNPRHKITKRGQNVTFRCDPISEHNRLYWYRQTLGQGPEFLTYFQNEAQLEKSRLLSDRFSAERPKGSFSTLEIQRTEQGDSAMYLCASSFGREGELFFGEGSRLTVL.

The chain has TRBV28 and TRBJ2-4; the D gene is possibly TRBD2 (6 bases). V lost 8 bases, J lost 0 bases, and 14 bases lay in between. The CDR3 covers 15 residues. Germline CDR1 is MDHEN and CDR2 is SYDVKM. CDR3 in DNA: TGTGCCAGCGCCCCCGCGGGACTAGCCAAAAACATTCAGTACTTC. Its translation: CASAPAGLAKNIQYF.

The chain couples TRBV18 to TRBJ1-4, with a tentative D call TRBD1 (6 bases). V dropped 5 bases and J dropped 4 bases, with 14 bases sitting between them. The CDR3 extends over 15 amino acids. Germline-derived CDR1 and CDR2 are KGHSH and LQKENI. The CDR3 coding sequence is TGTGCCAGCTCATCTCGGGCAGGGGATAATGAAAAACTGTTTTTT. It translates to CASSSRAGDNEKLFF.

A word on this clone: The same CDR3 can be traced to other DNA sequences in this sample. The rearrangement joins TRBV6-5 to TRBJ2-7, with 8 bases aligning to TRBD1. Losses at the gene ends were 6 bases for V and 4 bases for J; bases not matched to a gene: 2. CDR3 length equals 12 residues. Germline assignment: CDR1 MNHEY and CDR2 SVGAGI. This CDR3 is CASSRQGYEQYF. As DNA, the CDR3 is TGTGCCAGCAGCAGACAGGGGTACGAGCAGTACTTC.

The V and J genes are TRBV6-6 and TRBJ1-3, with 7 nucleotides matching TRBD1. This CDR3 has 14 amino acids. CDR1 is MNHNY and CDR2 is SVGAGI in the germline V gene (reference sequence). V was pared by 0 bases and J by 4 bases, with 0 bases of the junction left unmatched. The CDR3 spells CASSYSDRGNTIYF. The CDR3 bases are TGTGCCAGCAGTTACTCGGACAGGGGAAACACCATATATTTT.

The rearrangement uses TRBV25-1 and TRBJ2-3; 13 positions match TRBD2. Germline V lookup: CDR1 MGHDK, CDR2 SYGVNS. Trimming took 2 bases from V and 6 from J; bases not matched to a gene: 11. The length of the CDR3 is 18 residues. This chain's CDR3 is CASSEISGLAGAIDTQYF. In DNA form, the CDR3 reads TGTGCCAGCAGTGAAATCTCCGGACTAGCGGGAGCGATCGATACGCAGTATTTT.

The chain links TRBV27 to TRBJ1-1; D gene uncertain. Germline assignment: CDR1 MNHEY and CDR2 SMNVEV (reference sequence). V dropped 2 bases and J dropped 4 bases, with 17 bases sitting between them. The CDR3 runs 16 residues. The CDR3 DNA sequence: TGTGCCAGCAGTTTACTTCCTTTCTCGGTGTCCACTGAAGCTTTCTTT. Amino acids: CASSLLPFSVSTEAFF.

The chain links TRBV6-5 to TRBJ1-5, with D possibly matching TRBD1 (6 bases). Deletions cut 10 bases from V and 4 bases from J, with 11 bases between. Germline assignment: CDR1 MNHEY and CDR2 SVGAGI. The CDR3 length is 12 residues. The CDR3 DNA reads TGTGCCACGCGCAGGGGTAATCAGCCCCAGCATTTT. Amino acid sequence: CATRRGNQPQHF.

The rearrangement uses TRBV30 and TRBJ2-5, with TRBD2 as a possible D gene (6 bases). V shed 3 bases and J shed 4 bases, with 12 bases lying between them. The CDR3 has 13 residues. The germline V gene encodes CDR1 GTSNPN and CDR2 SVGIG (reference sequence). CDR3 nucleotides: TGTGCCTGGAGGACTAGGGGAGGAGAGACCCAGTACTTC. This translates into CAWRTRGGETQYF.

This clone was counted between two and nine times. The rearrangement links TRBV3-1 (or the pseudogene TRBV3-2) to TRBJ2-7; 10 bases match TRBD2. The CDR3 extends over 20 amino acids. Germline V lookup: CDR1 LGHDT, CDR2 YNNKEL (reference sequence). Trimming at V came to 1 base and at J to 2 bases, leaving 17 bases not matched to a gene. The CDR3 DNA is TGTGCCAGCAGCCAAGTCCCGGTCGGCCTAGCGGGAGTAAGGGCCTACGAGCAGTACTTC. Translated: CASSQVPVGLAGVRAYEQYF.

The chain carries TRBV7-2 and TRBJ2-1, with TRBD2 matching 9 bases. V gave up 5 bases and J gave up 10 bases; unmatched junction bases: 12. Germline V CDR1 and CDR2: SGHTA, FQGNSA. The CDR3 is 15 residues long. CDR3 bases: TGTGCCAGCAGCCGTAGCGGGAGTTCTCTTAGGGAGCAGTTCTTC. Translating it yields CASSRSGSSLREQFF.

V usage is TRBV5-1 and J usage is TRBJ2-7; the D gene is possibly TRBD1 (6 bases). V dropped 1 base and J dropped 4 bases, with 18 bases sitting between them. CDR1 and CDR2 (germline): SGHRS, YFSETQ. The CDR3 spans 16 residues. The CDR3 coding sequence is TGCGCCAGCAGCTTGTCGCCATCAGGGGCAGGATACGAGCAGTACTTC. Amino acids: CASSLSPSGAGYEQYF.

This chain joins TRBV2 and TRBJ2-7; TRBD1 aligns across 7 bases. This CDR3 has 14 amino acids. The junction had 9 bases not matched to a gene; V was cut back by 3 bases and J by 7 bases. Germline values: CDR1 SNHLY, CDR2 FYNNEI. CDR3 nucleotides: TGTGCCAGCAGTGAGGGCAGGGGGTTGCGGGAGCAGTACTTC. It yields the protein CASSEGRGLREQYF.

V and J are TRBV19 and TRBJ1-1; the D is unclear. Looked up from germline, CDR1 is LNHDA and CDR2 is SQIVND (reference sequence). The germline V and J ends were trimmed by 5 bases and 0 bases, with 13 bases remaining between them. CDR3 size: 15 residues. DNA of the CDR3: TGTGCCAGTAGTCCGCGACACGGAATGAACACTGAAGCTTTCTTT. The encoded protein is CASSPRHGMNTEAFF.

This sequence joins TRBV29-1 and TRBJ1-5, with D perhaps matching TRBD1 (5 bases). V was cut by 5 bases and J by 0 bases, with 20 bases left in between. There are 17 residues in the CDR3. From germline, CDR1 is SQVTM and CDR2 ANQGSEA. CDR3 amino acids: CSVLSFGGGNSNQPQHF. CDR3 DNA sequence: TGCAGCGTTTTAAGTTTCGGGGGGGGGAATAGCAATCAGCCCCAGCATTTT.

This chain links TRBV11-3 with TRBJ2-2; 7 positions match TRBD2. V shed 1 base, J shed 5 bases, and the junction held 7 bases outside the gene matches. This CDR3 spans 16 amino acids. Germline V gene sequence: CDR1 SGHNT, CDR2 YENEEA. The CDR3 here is CASSLVGGSGTGELFF. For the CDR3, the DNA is TGTGCCAGCAGCTTAGTAGGCGGGAGTGGGACCGGGGAGCTGTTTTTT.

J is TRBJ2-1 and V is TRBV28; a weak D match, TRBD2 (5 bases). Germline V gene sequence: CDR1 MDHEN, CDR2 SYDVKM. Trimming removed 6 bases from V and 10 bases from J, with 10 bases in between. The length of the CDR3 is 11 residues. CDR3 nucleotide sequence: TGTGCCAGCAGCTATAGCGTAGAGCAGTTCTTC. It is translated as CASSYSVEQFF.

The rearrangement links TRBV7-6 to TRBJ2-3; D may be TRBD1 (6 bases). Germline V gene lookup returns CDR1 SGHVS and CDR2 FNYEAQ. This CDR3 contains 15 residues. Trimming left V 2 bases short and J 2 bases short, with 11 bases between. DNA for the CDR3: TGTGCCAGCAGCTTATCTCCAGGGGACACAGATACGCAGTATTTT. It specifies CASSLSPGDTDTQYF.